This TCR beta chain came from a study of cytomegalovirus exposure and HLA in healthy donors (dated by TCRdb to the late 2010s). For the study in its entirety: An earlier analysis of approximately 600 of the donors reported 250 to 350 Gb of sequence data and some 120 million unique TCR beta sequences from about 180 million T cells. Alongside the repertoire data, information on donor age, sex, ethnicity and CMV serostatus was compiled. All discovery cohort repertoires had been generated on a single sequencing platform. Among some 410 genotyped donors of the cohort, an average of roughly 230,000 unique TCR beta nucleotide sequences was sequenced per donor, of which about 19% were non-productive. To predict cytomegalovirus infection status, the study brought together high-throughput TCR immunosequencing, statistical association of individual TCRs with disease status, and machine learning. The number of typed donors differed by locus: roughly 629-640 for A, B, C, DRB1 and DQB1; 500 to 550 for DQA1; approximately 600 for DPA1; and around 470 for DPB1. Besides the first cohort of some 670 subjects, a separate validation cohort made up of 120 different subjects was used. HLA typing included class I and class II loci at four-digit resolution. In the later analysis, no new phenotypic data were used to find candidate immune exposures; instead, reliance was placed on TCR beta sequences and their occurrence across donors. In a later analysis, previously published TCR beta repertoires from several hundred donors were re-analyzed and high-resolution HLA genotyping was added so that TCR occurrence patterns could be studied. Roughly 300 gigabases of sequencing data and approximately 91 million unique TCR sequences made up an early release that covered under 750 HLA-typed donors. Genome-wide SNP genotypes for about 60% of the 666 donors were used in a later genetic analysis, which treated that subset as a discovery cohort. An earlier analysis of some 500 of the donors used high-throughput TCR beta sequencing to judge whether each TCR beta V gene segment behaved as functional or pseudogenic. Because of strong linkage in the cohort, five DR-DQ haplotypes were treated as single units for association and clustering. The study profiled the T cell repertoires of 500 to 800 subjects by immunosequencing and related them to cytomegalovirus serostatus. Among the roughly 400 genotyped donors, approximately 76% belonged to the genetic ancestry cluster associated with self-reported Caucasian donors. The study aimed to test whether cataloging public T cell receptors could reveal signatures of past pathogen exposure.

Broad study findings and their caveats: According to a later analysis, parvovirus B19, influenza, CMV and Epstein-Barr virus appeared linked to several top co-occurrence clusters. The authors suggested that the approach could potentially be extended to other disease states and immunological phenotypes. Because counts were too low, around 17 rarely observed V segments, including chromosome 9 orphons, were left out of the earlier analysis of 587 of the donors. CMV serostatus was the only immune exposure information available for the cohort. A later analysis found that most CMV-associated TCR beta chains appeared HLA-restricted, with HLA associations seemingly driven largely by CMV exposure. Presence/absence analyses assumed roughly uniform sequencing depth across donors, an assumption that may not hold. Assigning TCR associations to individual alleles was difficult when HLA alleles, especially DR and DQ, strongly co-occurred. In both the original and validation cohorts, the classifier was reported to diagnose cytomegalovirus status with high specificity and sensitivity. In an earlier analysis of some 640 of the donors, most TCR beta V segments were observed in productive rearrangements about 90% or about 30% of the time, broadly matching IMGT annotations. While some public TCRs were present in many individuals, most TCR sequences turned up only very rarely across donors. The 87-base-pair reads could not distinguish some IMGT-functional V segments, including TRBV6-2 and TRBV6-3, so those segments were excluded. The study listed approximately 150 TCR beta chains as associated with cytomegalovirus. A cluster of highly shared sequence variants was judged likely to represent a technical artifact of the sequencing pipeline. At a false discovery rate of 0.05, a later analysis linked under 20,000 TCR beta sequences to specific HLA alleles. A later analysis found that TCR association rates varied across HLA loci, with DRB1 alleles showing the most associated TCRs and HLA-C alleles the fewest. A later analysis found that HLA-associated TCR beta chains were more clonally expanded and had lower generation probabilities than equally common non-associated chains. V-gene and J-gene trimming of TCR beta chains was associated with a missense DCLRE1C variant in a later genetic analysis, and the association was replicated in an independent cohort. Correlated functional status among segregating V segments might reflect linkage disequilibrium, but an unknown experimental factor could not be ruled out. A further reported finding was that TCR beta sequences accurately predicted the HLA-A and HLA-B alleles for most subjects in the first cohort. Compared with the approximately 700-donor mean, donors in an Asian-associated ancestry cluster had fewer N-insertions in productive TCRs, according to a later genetic analysis. This cohort had only TCR beta chains sequenced, and the lack of alpha or paired-chain data limited which features could be detected. HLA typing was unavailable for some donors at each locus, so association tests used only the typed subset. In vitro tests confirmed that a few of the cytomegalovirus-associated TCR beta chains recognize cytomegalovirus antigens.

Its CDR3 holds 15 amino acids, cysteine through phenylalanine. This entry keeps only the CDR3 DNA: 45 bases, framed from base 1. Cut back by 4 bases and 2 bases, the V and J ends lie 15 bases apart. According to the germline V gene (reference sequence), CDR1 reads SGHNT and CDR2 reads YYREEE. Details on this clone: The antigen this receptor binds is unknown. Per-base qualities were not stored, and no clone one base away is much larger.

The method behind the library was the immunoSEQ multiplex PCR assay. For the multiplex PCR, a mixture combining 60 forward primers for TCR Vbeta segments and 13 reverse primers for TCR Jbeta segments was used. Amplification of the CDR3 region of rearranged TCR beta genes was performed with a multiplex PCR assay on genomic DNA. Amplified TCR beta libraries were sequenced as 87-base-pair reads on the Illumina HiSeq System. The study's own analysis went as follows. In a later analysis, tens of millions of unique TCR beta chains were counted across the 500 to 850 repertoires, and around 11 million of these chains were shared by at least two donors. To remove PCR and sequencing errors, raw reads were error-corrected and collapsed into unique sequences using a nearest-neighbor algorithm that merged closely related sequences. To assign V, D and J gene segments, CDR3 sequences were aligned to IMGT reference sequences. For a sequence to be retained, at least a six-nucleotide match to both a V gene segment and a J gene segment was required. Rearrangements were called productive when the CDR3 lacked stop codons and stayed in frame with V and J; all others were non-productive. CDR3 was defined according to IMGT convention as the region running from the second conserved V-encoded cysteine to the conserved J-encoded phenylalanine. Sequences without an unambiguous match to a single V gene segment were excluded from the earlier analysis of 500 to 700 of the donors. In an earlier analysis of approximately 550 of the donors, V segments were called functional above 56.7% productive rearrangements and were called segregating when the between-donor standard deviation exceeded 5%. A statistical classification framework was developed to diagnose cytomegalovirus status using the catalog of TCR beta chain sequences. A later analysis assigned V and J genes by comparing TCR nucleotide sequences with IMGT/GENE-DB human TR gene sequences. A later analysis assigned CDR3 sequences and most-parsimonious VDJ recombination scenarios with the TCRdist pipeline. In a later analysis, each TCR beta chain was defined by its CDR3 amino acid sequence together with its V-gene family, and reads without a unique V-gene family were excluded. To address suspected cross-contamination and a sequencing artifact, a later analysis removed approximately 600 highly shared, low-generation-probability nucleotide sequences. In a later analysis, a clonal expansion index for each public chain was calculated from normalized within-repertoire ranks of inferred template counts. A later analysis computed generation probabilities with a VDJ recombination model fitted to out-of-frame rearrangements, and checked the results against IGoR. Hypergeometric tests were used in a later analysis to score TCR-TCR, TCR-HLA and TCR-CMV co-occurrence, with a repertoire-size bias correction applied to the TCR pairs. A later analysis estimated false discovery rates by permuting HLA or CMV assignments 20 times. In a later analysis, co-occurring TCRs were grouped with DBSCAN, and TCRdist sequence similarity was added when clustering was performed within HLA-allele-positive subsets. Co-occurrence clustering excluded repertoires with fewer than 30,000 or more than 120,000 public chains, plus five with anomalous nucleotide sharing. This immuneACCESS table, as held by TCRdb, lists in-frame sequences with V and J called but not all clones. Of the missing ones, under half trace to an unresolved V gene in checked studies; the others have no known cause. V and J calls and clone size follow that table, whereas D and trimming were derived from the DNA. This sample has over 85,000 clones in its table, and around 80% of those were observed once. The ten most abundant clones make up just under 3% of the sample.

The cohort was made up of about 610 healthy bone marrow donors. Cohort members were all nominally healthy when sampled, although unrecorded immune exposures were likely present. The donor was CMV seropositive and was included in the group of 300 or so seropositive cohort members. A peripheral blood sample was provided by each donor, and peripheral blood mononuclear cells were used for TCR beta sequencing. Genomic DNA extraction from the blood cell samples was performed with the Qiagen DNeasy Blood Extraction Kit. This receptor chain uses TRBV5-4 and TRBJ1-1, with no confidently assigned D gene. The sample comprised PBMCs. The TCR originated in a woman aged 55-70 years in good health and CMV-seropositive. The DNA reads TGTGCCAGCAGCGACCAAAGGGAGGGAAACACTGAAGCTTTCTTT. Its protein is CASSDQREGNTEAFF.